Listed here is a single T cell receptor beta chain. The antigen is not known. The entry originates in a study of OX40 agonist ivuxolimab in advanced cancers. Across the whole study: As their treatment, patients were administered ivuxolimab, an agonistic anti-OX40 (CD134) antibody. Averaging around 60 years in age, with a range of about 20 to 90, the cohort was more than 75% male. Study-level findings and limits: Clonal expansion by week 6 occurred in CD4+ and CD8+ blood T cells (at 0.1 to 3.0 mg/kg). Normalized T-cell clonal expansion was also low in a subset of nonresponders.

Here immunoSEQ multiplex PCR was the method, and the copy in TCRdb shows in-frame clones only, minus some. The profile shows tens of thousands of clones, 85% of them singletons. Germline trimming cut 8 bases from V and 3 bases from J; bases unmatched to any gene: 9. The germline V gene encodes CDR1 ENHRY and CDR2 SYGVKD. The CDR3 loop spans 16 amino acids. This TCR came from an adult with an advanced solid tumor such as melanoma, head and neck, liver or kidney cancer. The source material was CD4+ or CD8+ T cells sorted from blood, sampled in a trial of the OX40 agonist ivuxolimab. The V and J genes are TRBV10-3 and TRBJ2-6, with 8 positions matching TRBD1. The CDR3 DNA sequence: TGTGCCATCGCAGAACTGACAGGGGTTGGGGCCAACGTCCTGACTTTC. Amino acid sequence: CAIAELTGVGANVLTF.